The source of this T cell receptor (beta chain) is a study of cytomegalovirus exposure and HLA in healthy donors. The PCR had 60 Vbeta and 13 Jbeta primers. TCRdb's copy holds only in-frame clones and misses some; the assay was immunoSEQ multiplex PCR. The sample includes 72,000 or so clones, over 60% seen only once; the top ten take about 2.9%. The donors gave bone marrow, and they were healthy. Trimming took 0 bases from V and 3 from J, leaving 11 bases between them. Germline V CDR1 and CDR2: LGHNA, YSLEER. The CDR3 has 16 amino acids. This chain joins TRBV4-3 and TRBJ1-4, with a possible D match to TRBD1 (5 bases). Sequenced sample: PBMCs. This TCR came from a woman aged 45-59 years in good health and CMV-seronegative. The CDR3 bases are TGCGCCAGCAGCCAAGAACAAGGGGCGGCTAATGAAAAACTGTTTTTT. Translation gives CASSQEQGAANEKLFF.